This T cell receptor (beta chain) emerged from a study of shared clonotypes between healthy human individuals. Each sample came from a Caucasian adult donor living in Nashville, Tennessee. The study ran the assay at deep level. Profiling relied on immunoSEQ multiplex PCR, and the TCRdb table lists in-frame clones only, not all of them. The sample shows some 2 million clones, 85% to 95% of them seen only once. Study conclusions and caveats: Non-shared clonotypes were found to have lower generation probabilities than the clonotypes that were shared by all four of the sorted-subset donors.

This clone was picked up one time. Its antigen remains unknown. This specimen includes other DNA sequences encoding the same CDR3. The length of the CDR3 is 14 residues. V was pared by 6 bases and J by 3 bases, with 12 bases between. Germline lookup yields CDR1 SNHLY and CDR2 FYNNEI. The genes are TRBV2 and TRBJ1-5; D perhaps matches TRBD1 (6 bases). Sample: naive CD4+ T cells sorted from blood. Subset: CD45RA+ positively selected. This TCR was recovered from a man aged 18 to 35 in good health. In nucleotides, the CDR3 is TGTGCCAGCAGCCGGGACACATCCAATCAGCCCCAGCATTTT. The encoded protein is CASSRDTSNQPQHF.